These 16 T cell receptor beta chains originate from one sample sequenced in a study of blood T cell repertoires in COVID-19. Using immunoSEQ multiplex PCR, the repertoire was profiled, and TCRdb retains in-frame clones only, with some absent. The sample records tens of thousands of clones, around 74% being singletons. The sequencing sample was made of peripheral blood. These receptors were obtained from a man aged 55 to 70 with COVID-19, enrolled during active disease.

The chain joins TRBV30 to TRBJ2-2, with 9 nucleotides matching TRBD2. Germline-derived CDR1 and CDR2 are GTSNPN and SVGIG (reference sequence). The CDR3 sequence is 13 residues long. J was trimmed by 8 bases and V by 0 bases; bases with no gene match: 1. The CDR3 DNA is TGTGCCTGGAGTGTGCTAGCGGGAGGGGAGCTGTTTTTT. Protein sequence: CAWSVLAGGELFF.

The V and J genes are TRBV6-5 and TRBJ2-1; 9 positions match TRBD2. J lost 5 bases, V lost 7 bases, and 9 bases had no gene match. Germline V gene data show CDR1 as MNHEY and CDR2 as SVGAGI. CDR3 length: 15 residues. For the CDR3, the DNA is TGTGCCAGCACCCGGGGGGCGGGAGGGAACAATGAGCAGTTCTTC. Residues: CASTRGAGGNNEQFF.

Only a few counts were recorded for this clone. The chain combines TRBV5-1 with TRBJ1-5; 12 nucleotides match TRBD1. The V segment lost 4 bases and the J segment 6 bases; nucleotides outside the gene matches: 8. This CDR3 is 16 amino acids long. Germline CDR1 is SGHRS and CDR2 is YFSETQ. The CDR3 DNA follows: TGCGCCAGCAGCCCAGCCGGGACAGGGGGCGGTCAGCCCCAGCATTTT. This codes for CASSPAGTGGGQPQHF.

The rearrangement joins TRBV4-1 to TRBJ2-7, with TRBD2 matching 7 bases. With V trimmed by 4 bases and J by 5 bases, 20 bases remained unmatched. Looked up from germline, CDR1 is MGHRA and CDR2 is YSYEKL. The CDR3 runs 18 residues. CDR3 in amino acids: CASSREGGGGVRLHEQYF. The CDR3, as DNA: TGCGCCAGCAGCCGGGAAGGCGGCGGGGGAGTCCGCCTACACGAGCAGTACTTC.

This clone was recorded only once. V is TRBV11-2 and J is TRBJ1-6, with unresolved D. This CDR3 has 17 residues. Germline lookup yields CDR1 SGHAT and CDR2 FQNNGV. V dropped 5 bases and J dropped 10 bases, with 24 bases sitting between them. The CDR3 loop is CASSLRKAGEIGSPLHF. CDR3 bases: TGTGCCAGCAGCCTCCGAAAGGCGGGAGAAATAGGCTCACCCCTCCACTTT.

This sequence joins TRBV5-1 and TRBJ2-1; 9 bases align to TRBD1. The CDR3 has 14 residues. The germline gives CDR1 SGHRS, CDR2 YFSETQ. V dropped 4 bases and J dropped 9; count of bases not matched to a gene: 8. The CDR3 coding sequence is TGCGCCAGCAGCAAAACAGGGGGCGACGGTGAGCAGTTCTTC. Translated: CASSKTGGDGEQFF.

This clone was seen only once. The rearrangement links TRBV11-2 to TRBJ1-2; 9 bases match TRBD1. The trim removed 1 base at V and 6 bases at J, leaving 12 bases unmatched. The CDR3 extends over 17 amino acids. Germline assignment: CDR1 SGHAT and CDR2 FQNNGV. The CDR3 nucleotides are TGTGCCAGCAGCTTAGTAGGGCGGACAGGGGTGTTCGATGGCTACACCTTC. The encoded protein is CASSLVGRTGVFDGYTF. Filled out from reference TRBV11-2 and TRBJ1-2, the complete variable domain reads EAGVAQSPRYKIIEKRQSVAFWCNPISGHATLYWYQQILGQGPKLLIQFQNNGVVDDSQLPKDRFSAERLKGVDSTLKIQPAKLEDSAVYLCASSLVGRTGVFDGYTFGSGTRLTVV.

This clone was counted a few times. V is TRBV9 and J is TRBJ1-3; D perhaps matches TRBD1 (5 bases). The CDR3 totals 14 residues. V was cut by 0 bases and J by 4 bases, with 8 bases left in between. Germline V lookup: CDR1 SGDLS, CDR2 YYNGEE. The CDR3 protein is CASSVAQGGNTIYF. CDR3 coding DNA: TGTGCCAGCAGCGTAGCCCAGGGAGGAAACACCATATATTTT.

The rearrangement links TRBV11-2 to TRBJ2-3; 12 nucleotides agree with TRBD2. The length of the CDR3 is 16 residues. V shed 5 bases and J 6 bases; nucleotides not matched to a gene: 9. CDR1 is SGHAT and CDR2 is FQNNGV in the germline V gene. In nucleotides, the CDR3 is TGTGCCAGCAGCCTGAAGACTAGCGGGAGTCGGGATACGCAGTATTTT. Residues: CASSLKTSGSRDTQYF.

The CDR3 here is CASSPSGGTRGTQYF. The DNA of the CDR3 is TGTGCCAGCTCCCCCTCCGGCGGGACCCGAGGGACCCAGTACTTC. The gene calls are TRBV18 and TRBJ2-5; D might be TRBD2 (6 bases). The CDR3 loop spans 15 amino acids. Trimming left V 6 bases short and J 7 bases short, with 21 bases between. CDR1 is KGHSH and CDR2 is LQKENI in the germline V gene.

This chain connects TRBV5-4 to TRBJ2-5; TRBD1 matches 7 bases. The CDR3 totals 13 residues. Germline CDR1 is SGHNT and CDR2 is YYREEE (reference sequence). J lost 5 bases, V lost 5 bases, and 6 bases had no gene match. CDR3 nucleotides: TGTGCCAGCAGTTCGGACAGGTTGGAGACCCAGTACTTC. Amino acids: CASSSDRLETQYF.

As DNA, the CDR3 is TGTGCCAGCAGCTTAGATACAGGGAGAGAGACCCAGTACTTC. Its protein is CASSLDTGRETQYF. This rearrangement joins TRBV11-2 to TRBJ2-5; perhaps TRBD1 as D (6 bases). CDR3 size: 14 residues. Germline lookup yields CDR1 SGHAT and CDR2 FQNNGV. Trimming took 0 bases from V and 4 from J, leaving 9 bases between them. Full variable domain (remainder filled in from reference TRBV11-2 and TRBJ2-5): EAGVAQSPRYKIIEKRQSVAFWCNPISGHATLYWYQQILGQGPKLLIQFQNNGVVDDSQLPKDRFSAERLKGVDSTLKIQPAKLEDSAVYLCASSLDTGRETQYFGPGTRLLVL.

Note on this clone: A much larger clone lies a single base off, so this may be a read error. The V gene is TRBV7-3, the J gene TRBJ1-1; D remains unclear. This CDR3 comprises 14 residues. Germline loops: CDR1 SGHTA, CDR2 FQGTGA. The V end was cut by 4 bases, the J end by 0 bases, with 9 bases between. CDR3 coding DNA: TGTGCCAGCAGCTCCGGACTCATGAACACTGAAGCTTTCTTT. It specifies CASSSGLMNTEAFF.

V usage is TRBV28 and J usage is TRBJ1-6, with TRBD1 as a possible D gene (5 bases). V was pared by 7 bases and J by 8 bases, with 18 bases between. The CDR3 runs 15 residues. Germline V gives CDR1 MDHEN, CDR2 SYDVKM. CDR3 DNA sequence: TGTGCCAGCAACCCCGCGTCAGGGCCCCATTCACCCCTCCACTTT. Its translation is CASNPASGPHSPLHF. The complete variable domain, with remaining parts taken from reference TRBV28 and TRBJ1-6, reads DVKVTQSSRYLVKRTGEKVFLECVQDMDHENMFWYRQDPGLGLRLIYFSYDVKMKEKGDIPEGYSVSREKKERFSLILESASTNQTSMYLCASNPASGPHSPLHFGNGTRLTVT.

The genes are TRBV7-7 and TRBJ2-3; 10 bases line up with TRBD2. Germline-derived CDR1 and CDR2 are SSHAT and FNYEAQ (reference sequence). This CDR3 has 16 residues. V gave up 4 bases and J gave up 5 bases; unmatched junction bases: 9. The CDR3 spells CASSSNSGGAGDTQYF. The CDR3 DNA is TGTGCCAGCAGCTCGAACAGCGGGGGGGCAGGAGATACGCAGTATTTT.

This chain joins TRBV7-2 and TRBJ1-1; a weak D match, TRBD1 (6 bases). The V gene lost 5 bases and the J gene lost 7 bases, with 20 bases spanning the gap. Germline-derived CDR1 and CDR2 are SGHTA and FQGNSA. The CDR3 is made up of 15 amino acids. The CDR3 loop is CASSPRFGGVDEAFF. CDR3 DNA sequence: TGTGCCAGCAGCCCCAGGTTTGGGGGCGTTGATGAAGCTTTCTTT. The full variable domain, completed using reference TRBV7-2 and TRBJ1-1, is GAGVSQSPSNKVTEKGKDVELRCDPISGHTALYWYRQSLGQGLEFLIYFQGNSAPDKSGLPSDRFSAERTGGSVSTLTIQRTQQEDSAVYLCASSPRFGGVDEAFFGQGTRLTVV.